This TCR beta chain came from a study of T cell responses to AZD1222 COVID-19 vaccine. The study, taken as a whole, reports: Sampling that yielded the repertoires occurred only after the peak T cell response.

Clones were sequenced by immunoSEQ multiplex PCR, and TCRdb holds only the in-frame ones, with some missing. The sample shows 95,000 to 100,000 clones, approximately 90% of them seen only once. V lost 1 base, J lost 4 bases, and 13 bases lay in between. Germline assignment: CDR1 SNHLY and CDR2 FYNNEI. The CDR3 is made up of 15 amino acids. About this clone: Its antigen remains unknown.

This receptor was taken from an adult in good health. This sequence joins TRBV2 and TRBJ2-5; D is perhaps TRBD2 (5 bases). The sample in question was peripheral blood, obtained on day 0 of AZD1222 vaccination. The CDR3 region is CASSEVYGVGETQYF. CDR3 bases: TGTGCCAGCAGTGAAGTGTACGGGGTCGGAGAGACCCAGTACTTC.